This entry is about one T cell receptor (beta chain). The record originates from a study of blood T cell repertoires in COVID-19. Assay: immunoSEQ multiplex PCR; the TCRdb copy retains only in-frame clones and omits some. Here the sample spans over 250,000 clones, around 84% being singletons. CDR1 and CDR2 (germline): LGHDT, YNNKEL (reference sequence). V lost 6 bases, J lost 9 bases, and 9 bases stayed unmatched. This CDR3 region has 14 residues. The source is a man aged 30 to 45 with acute COVID-19. Source material: PBMCs or T cells enriched from blood (not recorded which). The V gene is TRBV3-1 (or the pseudogene TRBV3-2), the J gene TRBJ2-1; the match to TRBD1 covers 9 bases. The CDR3 loop is CASSFRGQGFEQFF. CDR3 bases: TGTGCCAGCAGTTTTCGGGGACAGGGCTTTGAGCAGTTCTTC.